Shown below are 11 T cell receptor beta chains from a single sample sequenced in a study of beta chain features in type 1 diabetes. As every portion of the isolated RNA was reverse transcribed, the sequencing read expressed TCRB transcripts. Measured with immunoSEQ multiplex PCR; TCRdb has only the in-frame clones, and not every one. Counted here are about half a million clones, around 28% occurring once; the ten biggest clones make up around 0.065%. Sequencing was done on a sample of naive CD4+ T cells from blood. These receptors were obtained from a man aged 18 to 35 in good health.

This clone was picked up one time. The chain uses TRBV30 and TRBJ1-3; D call uncertain. V lost 1 base, J lost 4 bases, and 5 bases lay in between. The CDR3 contains 12 residues. Germline assignment: CDR1 GTSNPN and CDR2 SVGIG (reference sequence). CDR3 nucleotide sequence: TGTGCCTGGAGTGCCGTGGGAAACACCATATATTTT. Translated, it gives CAWSAVGNTIYF.

This clone came up a few times. The chain couples TRBV25-1 to TRBJ1-1; D uncertain. Germline CDR1 is MGHDK and CDR2 is SYGVNS. The CDR3 totals 15 residues. V gave up 5 bases and J gave up 6 bases, with 19 bases separating them. The CDR3 protein is CASSTQGKVGSEAFF. The CDR3 bases are TGTGCCAGCAGTACCCAAGGGAAAGTCGGGTCTGAAGCTTTCTTT.

This clone was seen a handful of times. The DNA for the CDR3 is TGCAGTGCCGCAACCTACGAGCAGTTCTTC. Its translation is CSAATYEQFF. The chain uses TRBV20-1 and TRBJ2-1; no firm D call. Germline V lookup: CDR1 DFQATT, CDR2 SNEGSKA (reference sequence). V shed 6 bases and J shed 10 bases, with 10 bases lying between them. The CDR3 has 10 residues.

The gene calls are TRBV5-4 and TRBJ2-7; the D gene could be TRBD1 or TRBD2 (5 bases each). The CDR3 is 15 residues long. The germline CDR1 and CDR2 sequences are SGHNT and YYREEE (reference sequence). Deletions cut 1 base from V and 0 bases from J, with 11 bases between. CDR3 loop: CASSLTGTDSYEQYF. In nucleotides, the CDR3 is TGTGCCAGCAGCTTGACCGGGACGGACTCCTACGAGCAGTACTTC.

The chain uses TRBV15 and TRBJ2-1; TRBD2 might be the D (6 bases). Germline CDR1 reads LNHNV; CDR2 reads YYDKDF (reference sequence). The V and J ends lost 0 bases and 7 bases respectively, with 13 bases between them. This CDR3 region has 15 residues. Written as DNA, the CDR3 is TGTGCCACCAGCAGAGAAATTCCTGGGGGGAATGAGCAGTTCTTC. Protein: CATSREIPGGNEQFF.

The chain employs TRBV7-2 and TRBJ1-1; D unresolved. The CDR3 length is 15 residues. CDR1 is SGHTA and CDR2 is FQGNSA in the germline V gene. Trimming took off 5 bases at V and 0 bases at J, with 13 bases between the two ends. This chain's CDR3 is CASSLDRAMNTEAFF. The CDR3 region has the DNA TGTGCCAGCAGCCTAGATCGAGCTATGAACACTGAAGCTTTCTTT. Full variable domain (missing parts from reference TRBV7-2 and TRBJ1-1): GAGVSQSPSNKVTEKGKDVELRCDPISGHTALYWYRQSLGQGLEFLIYFQGNSAPDKSGLPSDRFSAERTGGSVSTLTIQRTQQEDSAVYLCASSLDRAMNTEAFFGQGTRLTVV.

The chain recombines TRBV14 with TRBJ2-1; D perhaps matches TRBD2 (6 bases). This CDR3 comprises 13 residues. CDR1 is SGHDN and CDR2 is FVKESK in the germline V gene. V was trimmed by 4 bases and J by 6 bases, leaving 10 bases between them. CDR3 sequence: CASSLRGTNEQFF. The CDR3 DNA sequence: TGTGCCAGCAGCCTCCGGGGGACCAATGAGCAGTTCTTC.

V gene TRBV25-1 combines with J gene TRBJ2-7; D uncertain. The length of the CDR3 is 13 residues. V shed 5 bases and J shed 0 bases, with 8 bases lying between them. Germline V gene sequence: CDR1 MGHDK, CDR2 SYGVNS. The CDR3 region has the DNA TGTGCCAGCAGTAAGGGTCCCTCCTACGAGCAGTACTTC. This codes for CASSKGPSYEQYF.

The table lists this clone with a few counts. The rearrangement uses TRBV6-5 and TRBJ1-1; possibly TRBD1 for D (5 bases). CDR3 length: 14 residues. Trimming stripped 8 bases from V and 4 bases from J, with 17 bases between. Germline V gives CDR1 MNHEY, CDR2 SVGAGI. The CDR3, as DNA: TGTGCCAGCTGTCCTGCAGGCGGGGGCACTGAAGCTTTCTTT. Amino acid sequence: CASCPAGGGTEAFF.

The chain is built from TRBV7-9 and TRBJ2-7; 9 bases are a match to TRBD1. The V gene end was trimmed by 4 bases and the J gene end by 6 bases; junction bases not matched to a gene: 4. The CDR3 is 13 residues long. Germline V CDR1 and CDR2: SEHNR, FQNEAQ (reference sequence). The CDR3, as DNA: TGTGCCAGCAGCTGGGACAGGGTAACCGAGCAGTACTTC. Its translation is CASSWDRVTEQYF.

This chain joins TRBV19 and TRBJ2-5; TRBD2 might be the D (5 bases). Per the germline V gene, CDR1 is LNHDA and CDR2 is SQIVND (reference sequence). Trimming took off 3 bases at V and 5 bases at J, with 10 bases between the two ends. CDR3 length equals 13 residues. The CDR3 here is CASSMRGSETQYF. As DNA, the CDR3 is TGTGCCAGTAGTATGAGAGGGTCGGAGACCCAGTACTTC.